What follows is one TCR beta chain and its context. This record comes from a study of T-cell reconstitution after alpha-beta-depleted transplantation in children. Using unique molecular identifiers, the investigators prepared the TCRbeta library. TCRdb re-called the PCR reads through MiXCR, storing one row per CDR3 protein. The sample holds about 300,000 distinct CDR3 sequences, roughly 9.1% seen once. The CDR3 has 14 residues. The V and J ends lost 4 bases and 5 bases respectively, with 16 bases between them. Germline values: CDR1 SGHRS, CDR2 YFSETQ. The rearrangement links TRBV5-1 to TRBJ2-7; possibly TRBD1 for D (6 bases). The TCR was taken from a boy under three years old with acute myeloid leukemia, due to receive a stem cell transplant. The specimen comprised PBMCs, sampled before TCRalphabeta/CD19-depleted stem cell transplant. The CDR3 region is CASSLGAGIDEQYF. The CDR3 region has the DNA TGCGCCAGCAGCCTGGGGGCCGGGATCGACGAGCAGTACTTC.